This is a list of T cell receptor beta chains from one sample in a study of cytomegalovirus exposure and HLA in healthy donors. Assay: immunoSEQ multiplex PCR; the TCRdb copy retains only in-frame clones and omits some. The sample gives 200,000 to 250,000 clones, roughly 83% of which show up once; roughly 0.71% is in the top ten. Sample: PBMCs. These receptors all come from a boy aged 2 to 10 in good health and CMV-seronegative. Each CDR3 is given without its conserved first and last residue. Each record gives: J gene, V gene, CDR3 protein.

j_gene: TRBJ2-6; v_gene: TRBV29-1; CDR3aa: SVVTGGPSGGANVLT
j_gene: TRBJ2-3; v_gene: TRBV6-5; CDR3aa: ASSLRGGTDTQY
j_gene: TRBJ2-2; v_gene: TRBV5-1; CDR3aa: ASSTGDKNTGELF
j_gene: TRBJ2-3; v_gene: TRBV9; CDR3aa: ASSPSGGGAPDTQY
j_gene: TRBJ2-3; v_gene: TRBV4-2; CDR3aa: ASSLWASGGDTQY
j_gene: TRBJ2-7; v_gene: TRBV4-2; CDR3aa: ASSQDLFGLREQY
j_gene: TRBJ1-1; v_gene: TRBV7-2; CDR3aa: ASSLNPGQGWAF
j_gene: TRBJ2-7; v_gene: TRBV6-6; CDR3aa: ASITLTGNTYEQY
j_gene: TRBJ2-7; v_gene: TRBV5-5; CDR3aa: ASSAGLAGGNEQY
j_gene: TRBJ1-1; v_gene: TRBV6-5; CDR3aa: ASSRDLNTEAF
j_gene: TRBJ1-1; v_gene: TRBV5-1; CDR3aa: ASSIGQGISLNTEAF
j_gene: TRBJ2-1; v_gene: TRBV30; CDR3aa: AWSVFEGLRGNEQF
j_gene: TRBJ2-7; v_gene: TRBV11-2; CDR3aa: ASSLEASGGNEQY
j_gene: TRBJ2-5; v_gene: TRBV5-6; CDR3aa: ASSLFGREETQY
j_gene: TRBJ2-7; v_gene: TRBV15; CDR3aa: ATSTAEVFEYEQY
j_gene: TRBJ2-7; v_gene: TRBV2; CDR3aa: ASRDTPGQPYEQY
j_gene: TRBJ2-3; v_gene: TRBV2; CDR3aa: ASTGLAGVVDTQY
j_gene: TRBJ1-6; v_gene: TRBV10-3; CDR3aa: AAGKADTSISPLH
j_gene: TRBJ2-7; v_gene: TRBV27; CDR3aa: ASSLSGGEQY
j_gene: TRBJ2-3; v_gene: TRBV7-2; CDR3aa: ASSPGLAVSFSTDTQY
j_gene: TRBJ2-2; v_gene: TRBV7-9; CDR3aa: ASSLVRETGELF
j_gene: TRBJ1-1; v_gene: TRBV28; CDR3aa: ASSSDRRTSNTEAF
j_gene: TRBJ1-6; v_gene: TRBV7-9; CDR3aa: ASSTAQGRNSPLH
j_gene: TRBJ2-3; v_gene: TRBV20-1; CDR3aa: SAPGAQY
j_gene: TRBJ1-2; v_gene: TRBV5-1; CDR3aa: ASSSGLNYGYT
j_gene: TRBJ2-1; v_gene: TRBV7-9; CDR3aa: ASSLGGSYNEQF
j_gene: TRBJ2-3; v_gene: TRBV14; CDR3aa: ASSQTIIARRTDTQY
j_gene: TRBJ2-2; v_gene: TRBV7-6; CDR3aa: ASSDRDTYTGELF
j_gene: TRBJ2-5; v_gene: TRBV5-1; CDR3aa: ASSPGLAVQETQY
j_gene: TRBJ1-1; v_gene: TRBV6-1; CDR3aa: ASRDLDRGPEAF
j_gene: TRBJ1-2; v_gene: TRBV27; CDR3aa: ASRPGQGHGYT
j_gene: TRBJ2-5; v_gene: TRBV9; CDR3aa: ASSLGSPQETQY
j_gene: TRBJ2-1; v_gene: TRBV7-9; CDR3aa: ASSLLGTEQF
j_gene: TRBJ2-7; v_gene: TRBV6-1; CDR3aa: ASSGTSGSSYEQY
j_gene: TRBJ2-1; v_gene: TRBV5-1; CDR3aa: ASNSEGTAYNEQF
j_gene: TRBJ1-5; v_gene: TRBV10-3; CDR3aa: AISDLGDYSNQPQH
j_gene: TRBJ2-1; v_gene: TRBV7-6; CDR3aa: ASSRFGADEQF
j_gene: TRBJ2-7; v_gene: TRBV18; CDR3aa: ASSPPQARTYEQY
j_gene: TRBJ2-7; v_gene: TRBV7-9; CDR3aa: ASSYNSYEQY
j_gene: TRBJ2-3; v_gene: TRBV7-8; CDR3aa: ASSLSEVITDTQY
j_gene: TRBJ2-1; v_gene: TRBV6-6; CDR3aa: ASSGTGLASNNEQF
j_gene: TRBJ2-2; v_gene: TRBV5-1; CDR3aa: ASSQRAGVTTGELF
j_gene: TRBJ2-1; v_gene: TRBV19; CDR3aa: ASSTGTRGLGEQF
j_gene: TRBJ2-1; v_gene: TRBV7-2; CDR3aa: ASSPGLAGDASYNEQF
j_gene: TRBJ1-2; v_gene: TRBV10-3; CDR3aa: AISESMGGGYT
j_gene: TRBJ1-1; v_gene: TRBV7-9; CDR3aa: ASSQGWNTEAF
j_gene: TRBJ1-2; v_gene: TRBV27; CDR3aa: ASSYTGGYGYT
j_gene: TRBJ2-1; v_gene: TRBV2; CDR3aa: ASSEVYNEQF
j_gene: TRBJ2-1; v_gene: TRBV7-8; CDR3aa: ASSPGTSGHNEQF
j_gene: TRBJ2-3; v_gene: TRBV15; CDR3aa: ATRDSGTDTQY
j_gene: TRBJ2-3; v_gene: TRBV7-2; CDR3aa: ASSFIAGGTDTQY
j_gene: TRBJ2-1; v_gene: TRBV6-4; CDR3aa: ASSRTGSGNEQF
j_gene: TRBJ1-2; v_gene: TRBV6-5; CDR3aa: ASRVTGSANYGYT
j_gene: TRBJ1-4; v_gene: TRBV6-1; CDR3aa: ASTPLTGQYEKLF